This T cell receptor (beta chain) was captured in a study of blood T cell repertoires in COVID-19. The overall study: The samples span acute and convalescent COVID-19 from the United States, Italy and Spain. T cells, B-cell-depleted T cells, or PBMCs provided the cDNA or gDNA that served as material.

V lost 5 bases, J lost 7 bases, and 12 bases stayed unmatched. The germline V gene encodes CDR1 SGHNT and CDR2 YYREEE (reference sequence). This CDR3 has 16 residues. Study processing details: Scientists estimated how many nucleated cells there were by amplifying reference gene primers. Profiling relied on immunoSEQ multiplex PCR, and the TCRdb table lists in-frame clones only, not all of them. The V and J calls and clone size were taken over from that table, and D and trimming were inferred from the DNA. The sample shows 250,000 or so clones, approximately 86% of them seen only once. V and J are TRBV5-4 and TRBJ1-4; TRBD1 agrees at 9 bases. Sequencing was carried out using peripheral blood. This clonotype originated in a human donor in a cohort sampled during active COVID-19. This CDR3 reads CASSSTHRGPGEKLFF. In DNA form, the CDR3 reads TGTGCCAGCAGTTCTACTCACAGGGGGCCAGGTGAAAAACTGTTTTTT. Combining the CDR3 with reference TRBV5-4 and TRBJ1-4 gives the whole variable domain ETGVTQSPTHLIKTRGQQVTLRCSSQSGHNTVSWYQQALGQGPQFIFQYYREEENGRGNFPPRFSGLQFPNYSSELNVNALELDDSALYLCASSSTHRGPGEKLFFGSGTQLSVL.